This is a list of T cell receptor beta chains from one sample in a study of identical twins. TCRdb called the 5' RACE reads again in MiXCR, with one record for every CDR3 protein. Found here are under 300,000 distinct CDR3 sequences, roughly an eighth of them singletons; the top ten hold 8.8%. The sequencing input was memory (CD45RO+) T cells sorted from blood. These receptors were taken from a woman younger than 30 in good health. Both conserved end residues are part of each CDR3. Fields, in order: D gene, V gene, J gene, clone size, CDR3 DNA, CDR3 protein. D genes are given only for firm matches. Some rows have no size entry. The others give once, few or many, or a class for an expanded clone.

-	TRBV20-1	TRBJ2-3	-	TGCAGTGCCGACACCGGAGATACGCAGTATTTT	CSADTGDTQYF
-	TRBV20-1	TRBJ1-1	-	TGCAGTGCTAGAGAAATTACAGGGAGAACTGAAGCTTTCTTT	CSAREITGRTEAFF
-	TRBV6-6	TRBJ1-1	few	TGTGCCACCTCAGGGGCGCAAAGCACTGAAGCTTTCTTT	CATSGAQSTEAFF
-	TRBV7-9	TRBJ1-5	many	TGTGCCAGCAGCTTGGGCAGGGACGATAGCAATCAGCCCCAGCATTTT	CASSLGRDDSNQPQHF
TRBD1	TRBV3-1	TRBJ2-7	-	TGTGCCAGCAGCCATAGGACAGGGGGAATCGGGCAGTACTTC	CASSHRTGGIGQYF
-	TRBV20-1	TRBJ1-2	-	TGCAGTGCTAGGGCCCCGCTAAACTATGGCTACACCTTC	CSARAPLNYGYTF
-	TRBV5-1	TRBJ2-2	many	TGCGCCAGCAGCTTGGTTCTATGGGGCACCGGGGAGCTGTTTTTT	CASSLVLWGTGELFF
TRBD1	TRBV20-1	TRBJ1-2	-	TGCAGTGCTAATACGGGACAGGGGTGGTATGGCTACACCTTC	CSANTGQGWYGYTF
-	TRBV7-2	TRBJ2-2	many	TGTGCCAGCAGCTTAAGTGGTAGCGGCACATACACCGGGGAGCTGTTTTTT	CASSLSGSGTYTGELFF
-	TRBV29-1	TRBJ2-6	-	TGCAGCGTTGTTATGTCTGGGGCCAACGTCCTGACTTTC	CSVVMSGANVLTF
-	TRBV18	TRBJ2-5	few	TGTGCCAGCACCCAGGGAGCCCAAGAGACCCAGTACTTC	CASTQGAQETQYF
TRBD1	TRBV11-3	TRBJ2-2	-	TGTGCCAGCAGCTTAGGGGGGACAGGGAACACCGGGGAGCTGTTTTTT	CASSLGGTGNTGELFF
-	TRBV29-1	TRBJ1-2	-	TGCAGCGTTGTAGGACAGACGGGCTACACCTTC	CSVVGQTGYTF
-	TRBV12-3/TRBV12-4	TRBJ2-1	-	TGTGCCAGCAGTCGGCCTAGGGGGGATTCAAGGGGTCCCTACAATGAGCAGTTCTTC	CASSRPRGDSRGPYNEQFF
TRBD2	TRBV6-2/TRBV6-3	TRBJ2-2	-	TGTGCCAGCAGCTCTACTAGCGCAACCGGGGAGCTGTTTTTT	CASSSTSATGELFF
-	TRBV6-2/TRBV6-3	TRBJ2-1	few	TGTGCCAGCAGTTACTCGTCCGGCATTGCAGCCCCGTTCGGTTTC	CASSYSSGIAAPFGF
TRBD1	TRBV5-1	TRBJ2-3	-	TGCGCCAGCAGCTCGCAGACAGGGGGCAGCACAGATACGCAGTATTTT	CASSSQTGGSTDTQYF
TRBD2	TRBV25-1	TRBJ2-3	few	TGTGCCACCTCCCAAGCGGGAGTCACAGATACGCAGTATTTT	CATSQAGVTDTQYF
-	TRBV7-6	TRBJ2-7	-	TGTGCCAGCAGCGTCCGGGAGAAGCGGGACGAGCAGTACTTC	CASSVREKRDEQYF
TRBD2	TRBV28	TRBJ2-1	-	TGTGCCAGCAGAACCCCAGCGGGAGGTCTTTACAATGAGCAGTTCTTC	CASRTPAGGLYNEQFF
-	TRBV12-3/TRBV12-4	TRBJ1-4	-	TGTGCCAGCAGTTTAGTGGCCGGTAACGAAAAACTGTTTTTT	CASSLVAGNEKLFF
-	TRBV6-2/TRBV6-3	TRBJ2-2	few	TGTGCCAGCAGCGCGGTGAGAACCGGGGAGCTGTTTTTT	CASSAVRTGELFF
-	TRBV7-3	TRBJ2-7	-	TGTGCCAGCAGCCCCGTAGGGGGGGGCTTGACCTACGAGCAGTACTTC	CASSPVGGGLTYEQYF
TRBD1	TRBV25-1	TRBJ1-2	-	TGTGCCAGCAGTGAATACGCGTTCTCCGGGACAGGGGGAACCTATGGCTACACCTTC	CASSEYAFSGTGGTYGYTF
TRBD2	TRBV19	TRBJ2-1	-	TGTGCCTCGGCGGGACTAGCGGGGGGCTACAATGAGCAGTTCTTC	CASAGLAGGYNEQFF
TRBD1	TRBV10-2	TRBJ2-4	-	TGCGCCAGCAGTCGGGACAGGGGGAACATTCAGTACTTC	CASSRDRGNIQYF
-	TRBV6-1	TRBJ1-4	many	TGTGCCAGCCGGCGGGACGCTAATGAAAAACTGTTTTTT	CASRRDANEKLFF
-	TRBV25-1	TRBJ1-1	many	TGTGCCAGCAGTGACCTAGGACGGGGTGTGACTGAAGCTTTCTTT	CASSDLGRGVTEAFF